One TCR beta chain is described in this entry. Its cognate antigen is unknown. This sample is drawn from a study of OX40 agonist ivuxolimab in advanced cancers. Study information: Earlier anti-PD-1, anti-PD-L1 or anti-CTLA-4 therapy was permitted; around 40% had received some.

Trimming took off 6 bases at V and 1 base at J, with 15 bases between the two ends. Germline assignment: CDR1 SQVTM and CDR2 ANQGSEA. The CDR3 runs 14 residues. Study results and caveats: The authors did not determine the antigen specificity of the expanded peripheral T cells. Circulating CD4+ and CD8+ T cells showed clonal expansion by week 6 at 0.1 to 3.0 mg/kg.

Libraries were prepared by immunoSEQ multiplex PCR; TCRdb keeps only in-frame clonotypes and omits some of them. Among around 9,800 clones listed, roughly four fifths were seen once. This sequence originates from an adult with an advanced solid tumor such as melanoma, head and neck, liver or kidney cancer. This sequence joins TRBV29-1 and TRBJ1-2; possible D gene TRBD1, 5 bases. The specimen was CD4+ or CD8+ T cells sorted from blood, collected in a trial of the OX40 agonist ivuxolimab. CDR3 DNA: TGCAGCGTCGTCAAATCGGACAATAACTATGGCTACACCTTC. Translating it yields CSVVKSDNNYGYTF.